Following are 18 T cell receptor beta chains from one sample sequenced in a study of blood T cell repertoires in COVID-19. TCRdb's copy holds only in-frame clones and misses some; the assay was immunoSEQ multiplex PCR. The data contain about 170,000 clones, around 80% of them singletons. The sample consisted of PBMCs or T cells enriched from blood (not recorded which). These receptors were taken from a woman aged 45-65 years in a cohort exposed to, infected with or recovered from COVID-19 (not recorded which).

V gene TRBV4-2 combines with J gene TRBJ2-7; TRBD1 agrees at 8 bases. CDR3 length equals 16 residues. J was trimmed by 5 bases and V by 0 bases; bases with no gene match: 9. From germline, CDR1 is LGHNA and CDR2 YNFKEQ. CDR3 region: CASSQEVGAGGDEQYF. CDR3 coding DNA: TGTGCCAGCAGCCAAGAGGTCGGGGCAGGGGGCGACGAGCAGTACTTC.

The chain carries TRBV11-1 and TRBJ2-3, with D possibly matching TRBD1 (5 bases). The CDR3 totals 15 residues. The ends were cut back, 2 bases at V and 1 base at J, with 10 bases in the middle. The V gene's germline CDR1 is SGHAT and CDR2 FQDESV (reference sequence). CDR3 amino acids: CASSLMWGGTDTQYF. In nucleotides, the CDR3 is TGTGCCAGCAGCTTAATGTGGGGCGGCACAGATACGCAGTATTTT.

In its sample, this clone was seen once. The chain has TRBV7-3 and TRBJ2-1; D remains ambiguous. From germline, CDR1 is SGHTA and CDR2 FQGTGA. This CDR3 is built from 13 residues. V was cut by 1 base and J by 5 bases, with 6 bases left in between. The CDR3 DNA sequence: TGTGCCAGCAGCTTAATTAGAAACAATGAGCAGTTCTTC. It codes for CASSLIRNNEQFF.

The chain employs TRBV11-3 and TRBJ2-2; unclear D gene. With 2 bases removed from V and 1 base from J, the gap between germline ends came to 5 bases. This CDR3 is built from 14 residues. Germline CDR1 is SGHNT and CDR2 is YENEEA. The CDR3 reads CASSLIKNTGELFF. The CDR3 DNA sequence: TGTGCCAGCAGCTTAATTAAGAACACCGGGGAGCTGTTTTTT.

The chain joins TRBV10-3 to TRBJ2-1; D gene uncertain. V was trimmed by 3 bases and J by 0 bases, leaving 6 bases between them. The germline V gene encodes CDR1 ENHRY and CDR2 SYGVKD. The CDR3 is made up of 14 amino acids. This CDR3 is CAISDLSSYNEQFF. In DNA form, the CDR3 reads TGTGCCATCAGTGACCTAAGCTCCTACAATGAGCAGTTCTTC.

The rearrangement joins TRBV7-9 to TRBJ2-3, with D possibly being TRBD1 (5 bases). Germline CDR1 SEHNR, CDR2 FQNEAQ (reference sequence). V shed 1 base and J shed 3 bases, with 14 bases lying between them. This CDR3 is built from 16 residues. The CDR3 here is CASSLGPGRWTDTQYF. CDR3 DNA sequence: TGTGCCAGCAGCTTAGGGCCAGGGCGGTGGACAGATACGCAGTATTTT.

In this sample, this clone turned up a few times. The V call is TRBV5-1, the J call TRBJ2-7; no reliable D call. The CDR3 sequence is 15 residues long. Germline V gene lookup returns CDR1 SGHRS and CDR2 YFSETQ. V shed 2 bases and J shed 2 bases, with 14 bases lying between them. The CDR3 DNA reads as TGCGCCAGCAGCTTTCAGGCACAAGGCCCCTACGAGCAGTACTTC. Its translation: CASSFQAQGPYEQYF.

This clone was seen more than once but under ten times. The rearrangement links TRBV29-1 to TRBJ1-2, with 7 bases matching TRBD1. With 0 bases clipped from V and 9 bases from J, the junction kept 13 bases outside the gene matches. The CDR3 spans 15 residues. Looked up from germline, CDR1 is SQVTM and CDR2 is ANQGSEA. The CDR3 DNA reads as TGCAGCGTTGAAGATCTTACACTACAGGGGATGAGCTACACCTTC. Amino acid sequence: CSVEDLTLQGMSYTF.

This sequence joins TRBV7-8 and TRBJ2-2; the match to TRBD1 covers 9 bases. The V gene's germline CDR1 is SGHVS and CDR2 FQNEAQ. The CDR3 sequence is 19 residues long. Losses at the gene ends were 1 base for V and 6 bases for J; bases not matched to a gene: 15. The CDR3 bases are TGTGCCAGCAGCTTAGTTGGTTTTGAGGACAGGGGACTCCCCGGGGAGCTGTTTTTT. It codes for CASSLVGFEDRGLPGELFF.

The chain employs TRBV19 and TRBJ2-5; D gene uncertain. The V and J ends lost 1 base and 0 bases respectively, with 9 bases between them. There are 15 residues in the CDR3. From germline, CDR1 is LNHDA and CDR2 SQIVND (reference sequence). The CDR3 here is CASSIGVAYQETQYF. Written as DNA, the CDR3 is TGTGCCAGTAGTATAGGCGTTGCTTACCAAGAGACCCAGTACTTC.

The genes are TRBV15 and TRBJ2-5; maybe TRBD2 (5 bases). The V end was cut by 5 bases, the J end by 1 base, with 17 bases between. Germline V gene lookup returns CDR1 LNHNV and CDR2 YYDKDF (reference sequence). The CDR3 length is 16 residues. CDR3: CATSPRSTGIQETQYF. The CDR3 DNA reads TGTGCCACCAGCCCCCGTTCGACCGGGATCCAAGAGACCCAGTACTTC.

V usage is TRBV4-3 and J usage is TRBJ2-7; TRBD2 matches at 12 bases. CDR1 and CDR2 (germline): LGHNA, YSLEER. This CDR3 has 16 residues. V shed 0 bases and J 4 bases; nucleotides not matched to a gene: 4. The CDR3 reads CASSQDRTSGTYEQYF. CDR3 in DNA: TGCGCCAGCAGCCAAGATCGGACTAGCGGGACTTACGAGCAGTACTTC.

This clone showed up just a few times. The chain joins TRBV3-1 (or the pseudogene TRBV3-2) to TRBJ2-7; 12 bases align to TRBD2. This CDR3 region has 18 residues. The V segment lost 0 bases and the J segment 3 bases; nucleotides outside the gene matches: 9. Looked up from germline, CDR1 is LGHDT and CDR2 is YNNKEL (reference sequence). This CDR3 is CASSQEPRLAGVGYEQYF. In DNA, the CDR3 is TGTGCCAGCAGCCAAGAGCCCCGACTAGCGGGAGTGGGCTACGAGCAGTACTTC.

This rearrangement joins TRBV24-1 to TRBJ2-1; 8 bases align to TRBD2. Germline-derived CDR1 and CDR2 are KGHDR and SFDVKD. The CDR3 spans 16 residues. V gave up 2 bases and J gave up 4 bases; unmatched junction bases: 6. CDR3 sequence reads: CATSDWKAGVYNEQFF. For the CDR3, the DNA is TGTGCCACCAGTGATTGGAAAGCGGGAGTGTACAATGAGCAGTTCTTC.

The rearrangement links TRBV10-3 to TRBJ1-2; no clear D gene. The CDR3 runs 11 residues. The germline V and J ends were trimmed by 0 bases and 8 bases, with 4 bases remaining between them. Germline assignment: CDR1 ENHRY and CDR2 SYGVKD. The CDR3 nucleotides are TGTGCCATCAGTGAGTCAGAGGGCTACACCTTC. Its protein product is CAISESEGYTF.

This clone was recorded a few times. The rearrangement links TRBV14 to TRBJ2-7; no clear D. This CDR3 is built from 11 residues. V was cut by 1 base and J by 5 bases, with 3 bases left in between. Per the germline V gene, CDR1 is SGHDN and CDR2 is FVKESK. The CDR3 sequence is CASSQGHEQYF. DNA of the CDR3: TGTGCCAGCAGCCAAGGGCACGAGCAGTACTTC.

The gene calls are TRBV5-6 and TRBJ2-1; the D gene is possibly TRBD1 (6 bases). This CDR3 contains 16 residues. V was shortened by 5 bases and J by 2 bases, with 17 bases between the two germline ends. In germline, CDR1 is SGHDT, CDR2 YYEEEE. Here the CDR3 reads CASSPAGTRAYNEQFF. CDR3 in DNA: TGTGCCAGCAGTCCCGCCGGGACAAGGGCCTACAATGAGCAGTTCTTC.

Comments on this clone: Other DNA sequences in the same sample also yield this CDR3. The chain has TRBV28 and TRBJ2-7; 8 bases agree with TRBD2. Unmatched junction bases numbered 5, after V lost 4 bases and J lost 0 bases. This CDR3 has 15 amino acids. Germline lookup yields CDR1 MDHEN and CDR2 SYDVKM. The CDR3 is CASSSAGESSYEQYF. The CDR3 region has the DNA TGTGCCAGCAGTTCAGCGGGGGAAAGCTCCTACGAGCAGTACTTC.